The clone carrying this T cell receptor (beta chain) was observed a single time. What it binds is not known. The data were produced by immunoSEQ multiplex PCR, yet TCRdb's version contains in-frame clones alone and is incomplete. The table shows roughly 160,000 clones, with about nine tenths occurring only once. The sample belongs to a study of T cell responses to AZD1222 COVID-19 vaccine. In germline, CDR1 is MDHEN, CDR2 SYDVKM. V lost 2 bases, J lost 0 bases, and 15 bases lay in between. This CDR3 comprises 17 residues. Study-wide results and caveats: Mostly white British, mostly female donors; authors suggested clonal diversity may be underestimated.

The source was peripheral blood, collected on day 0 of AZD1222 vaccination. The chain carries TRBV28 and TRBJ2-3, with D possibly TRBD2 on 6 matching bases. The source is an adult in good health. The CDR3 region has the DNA TGTGCCAGCAGTTTACCCGGACTACCGGATAGCACAGATACGCAGTATTTT. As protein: CASSLPGLPDSTDTQYF.